These 8 T cell receptor beta chains came from one sample sequenced in a study of shared clonotypes between healthy human individuals. The repertoire was sequenced with immunoSEQ multiplex PCR; TCRdb's copy has only in-frame clones and lacks some. The profile shows approximately 2.5 million clones, over 85% of them singletons. Sequencing was carried out using naive CD4+ T cells sorted from blood. Subset in this sample: CD45RA+ positively selected. These receptors originate from a man aged 18 to 30 in good health.

The rearrangement links TRBV5-5 to TRBJ2-1; 7 bases match TRBD2. The CDR3 is 15 residues long. Germline CDR1 is SGHKS and CDR2 is YYEKEE (reference sequence). V lost 4 bases and J lost 6; bases outside the gene matches: 10. The CDR3, as DNA: TGTGCCAGCAGCACTGACGGGACTACCTTCAATGAGCAGTTCTTC. This encodes CASSTDGTTFNEQFF.

This clone occurred once. The CDR3 sequence: CASRRTTGWDTQYF. CDR3 sequence (DNA): TGTGCCAGTAGGAGGACCACGGGGTGGGATACGCAGTATTTT. V is TRBV6-1 and J is TRBJ2-3, with D perhaps matching TRBD2 (5 bases). This CDR3 comprises 14 residues. V gave up 9 bases and J gave up 6 bases, with 19 bases separating them. Per the germline V gene, CDR1 is MNHNS and CDR2 is SASEGT.

This chain links TRBV5-1 with TRBJ2-1; the match to TRBD2 covers 7 bases. J lost 6 bases, V lost 4 bases, and 10 bases had no gene match. Germline CDR1 is SGHRS and CDR2 is YFSETQ. The CDR3 has 15 amino acids. CDR3: CASSGTSSGSNEQFF. CDR3 DNA: TGCGCCAGCAGCGGAACCTCTAGCGGTAGCAATGAGCAGTTCTTC.

The rearrangement links TRBV30 to TRBJ1-5; 7 nucleotides line up with TRBD1. This CDR3 comprises 18 residues. V lost 3 bases and J lost 0; bases outside the gene matches: 14. Germline V lookup: CDR1 GTSNPN, CDR2 SVGIG (reference sequence). The CDR3 sequence: CAWSVDRTGGNSNQPQHF. The CDR3 nucleotides read TGTGCCTGGAGCGTGGACCGGACAGGTGGAAATAGCAATCAGCCCCAGCATTTT.

This chain joins TRBV27 and TRBJ2-3; D is unclear. The CDR3 length is 13 residues. CDR1 and CDR2 (germline): MNHEY, SMNVEV (reference sequence). The ends were cut back, 8 bases at V and 1 base at J, with 10 bases in the middle. CDR3 DNA sequence: TGTGCCAGCCTAGGGCTTGGCACAGATACGCAGTATTTT. It yields the protein CASLGLGTDTQYF.

The genes are TRBV30 and TRBJ2-7; possible D gene TRBD2, 6 bases. Trimming left V 1 base short and J 5 bases short, with 18 bases between. CDR1 is GTSNPN and CDR2 is SVGIG in the germline V gene (reference sequence). This CDR3 has 15 residues. DNA of the CDR3: TGTGCCTGGAGTGCGGGGATTGGGGGGATTAACGAGCAGTACTTC. Its protein product is CAWSAGIGGINEQYF.

The V call is TRBV7-2, the J call TRBJ2-3; a weak D match, TRBD2 (5 bases). The germline V gene has CDR1 SGHTA and CDR2 FQGNSA. The germline V and J ends were trimmed by 8 bases and 5 bases, with 14 bases remaining between them. This CDR3 region has 13 residues. CDR3 DNA sequence: TGTGCCAGCGGGGAGCCTGGTCTAGATACGCAGTATTTT. Protein sequence: CASGEPGLDTQYF.

J is TRBJ2-7 and V is TRBV4-2, with 8 nucleotides matching TRBD2. The junction had 4 bases not matched to a gene; V was cut back by 0 bases and J by 3 bases. Germline V gene sequence: CDR1 LGHNA, CDR2 YNFKEQ. CDR3 length: 15 amino acids. In DNA, the CDR3 is TGTGCCAGCAGCCAAGATGGCGGGGGGATCTACGAGCAGTACTTC. This gives the protein CASSQDGGGIYEQYF.